This TCR beta chain was obtained from a study of CD8+CD57+ T cells in acquired aplastic anemia. Trimming removed 4 bases from V and 6 bases from J, with 20 bases in between. CDR3 length: 16 residues. In germline, CDR1 is SEHNR, CDR2 FQNEAQ (reference sequence). Using genomic DNA as the template, TCR beta VDJ and CDR3 profiling was carried out. MiXCR, run by TCRdb on the reads, gives a single entry per CDR3 protein. Among 150,000 to 200,000 distinct CDR3 sequences listed, around 60% were seen once. This clonotype was counted ten times or more. The chain recombines TRBV7-9 with TRBJ2-3; TRBD1 or TRBD2 may be the D gene (5 bases each). The clonotype originates from a human donor in good health. The sample taken for sequencing was sorted CD4+, CD8+, or CD8+CD57+ T cells (not recorded which) from PBMCs. The CDR3 DNA reads as TGTGCCAGCAGCTCCCGGGACCCACCGTCGATTGATACGCAGTATTTT. Protein: CASSSRDPPSIDTQYF.